The 13 T cell receptor beta chains below come from one sample, sequenced in a study of blood T cell repertoires in COVID-19. The assay was immunoSEQ multiplex PCR, and TCRdb's table has in-frame clones only and misses some. The repertoire holds 400,000 to 450,000 clones, with roughly nine tenths as singletons. The sample taken for sequencing was PBMCs or T cells enriched from blood (not recorded which). These receptor sequences come from a man aged 25-40 years who had recovered from COVID-19.

J is TRBJ2-7 and V is TRBV27; 8 bases map to TRBD1. The CDR3 extends over 13 amino acids. V was pared by 2 bases and J by 4 bases, with 1 base of the junction left unmatched. Germline lookup yields CDR1 MNHEY and CDR2 SMNVEV (reference sequence). The CDR3 DNA is TGTGCCAGCAGTTTAAACAGGGGGTACGAGCAGTACTTC. This sequence encodes CASSLNRGYEQYF.

This clone was seen once. The chain is built from TRBV6-5 and TRBJ2-7; 8 bases align to TRBD2. The CDR3 consists of 14 residues. V shed 10 bases and J 8 bases; nucleotides not matched to a gene: 16. The germline V gene has CDR1 MNHEY and CDR2 SVGAGI. The CDR3 protein is CATIPGLGLKKQYF. The CDR3 DNA is TGTGCCACAATTCCGGGACTAGGGTTGAAAAAGCAGTACTTC.

The CDR3 is CASSLSGTGIAGELFF. Here the CDR3 DNA reads TGTGCCAGCAGTTTATCCGGGACAGGGATAGCCGGGGAGCTGTTTTTT. The chain uses TRBV27 and TRBJ2-2; TRBD1 matches at 9 bases. Trimming removed 0 bases from V and 6 bases from J; junction bases left unmatched: 5. Germline values: CDR1 MNHEY, CDR2 SMNVEV (reference sequence). This CDR3 is 16 amino acids long.

V is TRBV7-9 and J is TRBJ2-6; D call uncertain. The CDR3 covers 18 residues. V shed 5 bases and J shed 0 bases, with 17 bases lying between them. Germline CDR1 reads SEHNR; CDR2 reads FQNEAQ (reference sequence). The CDR3 sequence: CASSLFPLDTSGANVLTF. CDR3 bases: TGTGCCAGCAGCCTTTTTCCCCTCGACACCTCTGGGGCCAACGTCCTGACTTTC.

The V call is TRBV24-1, the J call TRBJ2-1; a possible D gene is TRBD2 (7 bases). Per the germline V gene, CDR1 is KGHDR and CDR2 is SFDVKD. V lost 3 bases, J lost 4 bases, and 15 bases lay in between. The CDR3 extends over 16 amino acids. The CDR3: CATSDAQGRGYNEQFF. The DNA for the CDR3 is TGTGCCACCAGTGATGCCCAGGGGCGGGGGTACAATGAGCAGTTCTTC.

With respect to this clone: The junction and the germline gene differ at one end; a read error may be behind it. V gene TRBV4-1 combines with J gene TRBJ1-2, with D possibly being TRBD1 (5 bases). This CDR3 spans 16 amino acids. In germline, CDR1 is MGHRA, CDR2 YSYEKL. The CDR3 nucleotides are TGCGCCAGCAGCCGGTTCCTAGGGGAGGATTACTATGACTACACCTTC. The encoded protein is CASSRFLGEDYYDYTF.

The gene calls are TRBV14 and TRBJ2-7; unclear D gene. The CDR3 is 12 residues long. Trimming removed 4 bases from V and 0 bases from J, with 4 bases in between. The germline V gene encodes CDR1 SGHDN and CDR2 FVKESK. The CDR3: CASSRSSYEQYF. Written as DNA, the CDR3 is TGTGCCAGCAGCCGTAGCTCCTACGAGCAGTACTTC.

In DNA form, the CDR3 reads TGTGCCAGCAGGCCTACTAGCGGAGGCGCCTACGAGCAGTACTTC. Residues: CASRPTSGGAYEQYF. V is TRBV13 and J is TRBJ2-7; 8 bases match TRBD2. This CDR3 is built from 15 residues. Trimming at V came to 6 bases and at J to 2 bases, leaving 9 bases not matched to a gene. Germline CDR1 is PRHDT and CDR2 is FYEKMQ (reference sequence).

This CDR3 reads CATSRPATSATQYF. The CDR3 DNA is TGTGCCACCAGCAGACCTGCAACTAGCGCTACGCAGTATTTT. The chain uses TRBV15 and TRBJ2-3, with 7 bases fitting TRBD2. This CDR3 has 14 residues. V dropped 2 bases and J dropped 8; count of bases not matched to a gene: 7. Per the germline V gene, CDR1 is LNHNV and CDR2 is YYDKDF (reference sequence). Complete variable domain (other parts from reference TRBV15 and TRBJ2-3): DAMVIQNPRYQVTQFGKPVTLSCSQTLNHNVMYWYQQKSSQAPKLLFHYYDKDFNNEADTPDNFQSRRPNTSFCFLDIRSPGLGDTAMYLCATSRPATSATQYFGPGTRLTVL.

The chain joins TRBV19 to TRBJ2-7, with D possibly matching TRBD2 (5 bases). The length of the CDR3 is 13 residues. The V end was cut by 5 bases, the J end by 0 bases, with 8 bases between. CDR1 and CDR2 (germline): LNHDA, SQIVND (reference sequence). CDR3 nucleotide sequence: TGTGCCAGTAGTGATGGGAGCTCCTACGAGCAGTACTTC. It specifies CASSDGSSYEQYF.

This clone has a single count. The V and J genes are TRBV10-1 and TRBJ2-7, with a weak D call TRBD2 (5 bases). V was trimmed by 0 bases and J by 4 bases, leaving 13 bases between them. The V gene's germline CDR1 is WNHNN and CDR2 SYGVQD (reference sequence). The CDR3 runs 15 residues. CDR3: CASSESGGRSYEQYF. CDR3 coding DNA: TGCGCCAGCAGTGAGTCGGGCGGGCGCTCATACGAGCAGTACTTC.

The chain has TRBV18 and TRBJ1-3, with 12 bases identical to TRBD1. Trimming took 3 bases from V and 3 from J; bases not matched to a gene: 6. CDR3 length: 17 amino acids. CDR1 is KGHSH, CDR2 LQKENI, per germline. CDR3 in DNA: TGTGCCAGCTCACCCGGGACAGGGGGCCGAAATGGAAACACCATATATTTT. As protein: CASSPGTGGRNGNTIYF.

The chain couples TRBV19 to TRBJ1-1; possible D gene TRBD1, 5 bases. Germline assignment: CDR1 LNHDA and CDR2 SQIVND (reference sequence). V was pared by 3 bases and J by 3 bases, with 11 bases between. The CDR3 is made up of 14 amino acids. The CDR3 DNA is TGTGCCAGTAGTATCCCCTTGACAGACACTGAAGCTTTCTTT. Protein: CASSIPLTDTEAFF. Together with reference TRBV19 and TRBJ1-1, the CDR3 gives the full variable domain: DGGITQSPKYLFRKEGQNVTLSCEQNLNHDAMYWYRQDPGQGLRLIYYSQIVNDFQKGDIAEGYSVSREKKESFPLTVTSAQKNPTAFYLCASSIPLTDTEAFFGQGTRLTVV.